What follows are 9 T cell receptor beta chains derived from one specimen sequenced in a study of T cells in localized non-small cell lung cancer. The method was immunoSEQ multiplex PCR; TCRdb's version includes in-frame clones alone and lacks a portion of them. The sample shows fewer than 75,000 clones, 70% to 85% of them seen only once. Source: peripheral blood, taken before any cancer treatment. The origin of the receptors is a female donor at least 60 years old with stage I lung adenocarcinoma.

This sequence joins TRBV28 and TRBJ1-3; D unclear. Per germline, CDR1 MDHEN and CDR2 SYDVKM. This CDR3 comprises 13 residues. The V gene lost 5 bases and the J gene lost 3 bases, with 8 bases spanning the gap. In nucleotides, the CDR3 is TGTGCCAGCAGTACAGAGGGTGGAAACACCATATATTTT. Amino acid sequence: CASSTEGGNTIYF.

The chain joins TRBV2 to TRBJ1-5, with TRBD1 matching over 8 bases. Germline assignment: CDR1 SNHLY and CDR2 FYNNEI. With 6 bases clipped from V and 6 bases from J, the junction kept 7 bases outside the gene matches. CDR3 length: 14 residues. For the CDR3, the DNA is TGTGCCAGCAGCGGACAGGGTCAGGGTCAGCCCCAGCATTTT. Protein sequence: CASSGQGQGQPQHF.

Only a few counts were recorded for this clone. This chain joins TRBV28 and TRBJ1-6; 9 bases line up with TRBD1. This CDR3 region has 15 residues. Unmatched junction bases numbered 2, after V lost 1 base and J lost 7 bases. The V gene's germline CDR1 is MDHEN and CDR2 SYDVKM. The CDR3 region is CASSLLGQGNSPLHF. CDR3 DNA sequence: TGTGCCAGCAGTTTATTAGGACAGGGGAATTCACCCCTCCACTTT.

This chain connects TRBV5-6 to TRBJ2-1; D is ambiguous. This CDR3 is built from 12 residues. Trimming removed 4 bases at V and 15 bases at J, with 17 bases between. Germline CDR1 is SGHDT and CDR2 is YYEEEE. The CDR3 loop is CASSRDPLSPFF. In nucleotides, the CDR3 is TGTGCCAGCAGCCGAGATCCGCTTTCGCCGTTCTTC.

This clone occurred a few times. The rearrangement links TRBV5-6 to TRBJ1-6; D is unclear. The CDR3 is 14 amino acids. The germline V gene encodes CDR1 SGHDT and CDR2 YYEEEE. V lost 0 bases and J 7 bases, leaving 8 bases between the germline ends. For the CDR3, the DNA is TGTGCCAGCAGCTTGGGACCGGTCAATTCACCCCTCCACTTT. Translated: CASSLGPVNSPLHF.

Of note for this clone: At one end, the junction sequence differs from germline, possibly due to a read error. The rearrangement joins TRBV7-2 to TRBJ2-5; possible D gene TRBD2, 5 bases. Germline loops: CDR1 SGHTA, CDR2 FQGNSA. The CDR3 covers 14 residues. The chain's CDR3 is CASSLGRAEETQHF. For the CDR3, the DNA is TGTGCCAGCAGCTTAGGAAGAGCGGAAGAGACCCAGCACTTC.

The sample holds a few counts of this clone. The chain couples TRBV11-2 to TRBJ2-1; D is possibly TRBD1 or TRBD2 (5 bases each). There are 15 residues in the CDR3. The V gene's germline CDR1 is SGHAT and CDR2 FQNNGV. V lost 4 bases and J lost 3, with 13 bases in between. CDR3 bases: TGTGCCAGCAGCTGGGGACCGCCCCTCTACAATGAGCAGTTCTTC. This translates into CASSWGPPLYNEQFF.

The CDR3 is CASSFNRDGRETQYF. The DNA for the CDR3 is TGTGCCAGCAGCTTTAACAGGGATGGAAGGGAGACCCAGTACTTC. The chain joins TRBV6-5 to TRBJ2-5; D is possibly TRBD1 (6 bases). Germline V gene lookup returns CDR1 MNHEY and CDR2 SVGAGI. The CDR3 is 15 amino acids. V lost 6 bases to trimming and J lost 5 bases, with 19 bases between them.

This clone was seen just once. The genes are TRBV14 and TRBJ1-6; D gene uncertain. The CDR3 runs 14 residues. The V and J ends lost 2 bases and 6 bases respectively, with 8 bases between them. Germline assignment: CDR1 SGHDN and CDR2 FVKESK. The CDR3 sequence is CASSQLGSNSPLHF. CDR3 DNA: TGTGCCAGCAGCCAACTGGGCTCTAATTCACCCCTCCACTTT.